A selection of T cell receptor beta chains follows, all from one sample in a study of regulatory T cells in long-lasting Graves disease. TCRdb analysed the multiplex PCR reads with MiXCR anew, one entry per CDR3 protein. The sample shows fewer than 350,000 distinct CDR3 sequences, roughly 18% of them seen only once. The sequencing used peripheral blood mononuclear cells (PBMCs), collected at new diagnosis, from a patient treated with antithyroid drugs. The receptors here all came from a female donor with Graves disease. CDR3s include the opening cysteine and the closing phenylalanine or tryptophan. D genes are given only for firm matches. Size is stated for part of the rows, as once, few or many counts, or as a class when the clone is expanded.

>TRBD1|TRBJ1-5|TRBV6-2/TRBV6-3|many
CASSTTGGIGQPQHF
TGTGCCAGCAGTACGACAGGGGGCATAGGGCAGCCCCAGCATTTT
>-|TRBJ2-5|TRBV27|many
CASSLSEGVTQYF
TGTGCCAGCAGTTTATCGGAAGGTGTGACCCAGTACTTC
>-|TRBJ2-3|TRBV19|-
CASSPGLTSTDTQYF
TGTGCCAGTAGTCCCGGACTCACATCCACAGATACGCAGTATTTT
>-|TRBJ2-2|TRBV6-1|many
CASSKLTDTGELFF
TGTGCCAGCAGCAAATTAACCGACACCGGGGAGCTGTTTTTT
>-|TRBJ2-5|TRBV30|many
CAWSPLAGGETQYF
TGTGCCTGGAGCCCTCTGGCAGGGGGGGAGACCCAGTACTTC
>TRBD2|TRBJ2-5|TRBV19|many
CASSILLAGGQETQYF
TGTGCCAGTAGTATTCTACTAGCGGGAGGCCAAGAGACCCAGTACTTC
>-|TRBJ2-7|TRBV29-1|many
CSVEYFHAYEQYF
TGCAGCGTTGAGTACTTTCACGCCTACGAGCAGTACTTC
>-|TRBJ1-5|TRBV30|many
CAWSGTAVNQPQHF
TGTGCCTGGAGTGGGACAGCAGTCAATCAGCCCCAGCATTTT
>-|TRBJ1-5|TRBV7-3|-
CASSSNDRQSNQPQHF
TGTGCCAGCAGCTCCAATGATCGACAGTCCAATCAGCCCCAGCATTTT
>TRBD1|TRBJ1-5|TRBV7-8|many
CASSPGQANQPQHF
TGTGCCAGCAGCCCAGGACAGGCGAATCAGCCCCAGCATTTT
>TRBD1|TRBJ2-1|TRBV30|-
CACGLGQGAYNEQFF
TGTGCCTGTGGGTTAGGACAGGGGGCCTACAATGAGCAGTTCTTC
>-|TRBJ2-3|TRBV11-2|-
CASSLAGGLTDTQYF
TGTGCCAGCAGCTTAGCGGGGGGCCTCACAGATACGCAGTATTTT
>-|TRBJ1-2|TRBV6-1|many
CASKLRLTATNYGYTF
TGTGCCAGCAAATTAAGGCTTACAGCTACTAACTATGGCTACACCTTC
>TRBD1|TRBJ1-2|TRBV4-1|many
CASSQAPTGGADGYTF
TGCGCCAGCAGCCAAGCTCCGACAGGGGGCGCGGATGGCTACACCTTC
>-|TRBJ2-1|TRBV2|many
CASSGLTVDSYNEQFF
TGTGCCAGCAGTGGGTTAACAGTTGACTCCTACAATGAGCAGTTCTTC
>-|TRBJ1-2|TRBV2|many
CASSRQGYTF
TGTGCCAGCAGCCGCCAGGGCTACACCTTC
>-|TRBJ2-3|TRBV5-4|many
CASSSPRLEGSTDTQYF
TGTGCCAGCAGCAGTCCGCGACTAGAAGGAAGCACAGATACGCAGTATTTT
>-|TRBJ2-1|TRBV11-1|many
CASSLEGNEQFF
TGTGCCAGCAGCTTAGAGGGGAATGAGCAGTTCTTC
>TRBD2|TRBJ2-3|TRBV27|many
CASRGLAASTDTQYF
TGTGCCAGCAGAGGACTAGCGGCTAGCACAGATACGCAGTATTTT
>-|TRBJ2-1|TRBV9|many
CASAAGPSSYNEQFF
TGTGCCAGCGCTGCGGGACCGAGCTCCTACAATGAGCAGTTCTTC
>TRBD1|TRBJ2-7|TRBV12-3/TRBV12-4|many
CARRPGQSSYEQYF
TGTGCCAGGAGACCGGGACAGAGCTCCTACGAGCAGTACTTC
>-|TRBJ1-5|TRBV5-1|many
CASSRTGMGSNQPQHF
TGCGCCAGCAGCCGCACAGGGATGGGTAGCAATCAGCCCCAGCATTTT
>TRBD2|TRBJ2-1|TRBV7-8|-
CASSLKYSGPYNEQFF
TGTGCCAGCAGCTTAAAGTATAGCGGGCCCTACAATGAGCAGTTCTTC
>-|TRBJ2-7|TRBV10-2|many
CASSESFLEGQYEQYF
TGCGCCAGCAGTGAGTCCTTCCTCGAAGGACAGTACGAGCAGTACTTC
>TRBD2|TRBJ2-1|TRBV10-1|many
CASSVTSGSSYNEQFF
TGCGCCAGCAGTGTGACTAGCGGGAGCTCCTACAATGAGCAGTTCTTC
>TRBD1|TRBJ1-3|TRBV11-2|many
CASAIRTGGLDTIYF
TGTGCCAGCGCAATAAGGACAGGGGGCCTCGACACCATATATTTT
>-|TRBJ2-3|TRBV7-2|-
CASSLRGAKDTQYF
TGTGCCAGCAGCCTCCGGGGGGCCAAAGATACGCAGTATTTT
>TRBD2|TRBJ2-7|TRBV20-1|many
CSARSDVTSFLAGASYEQYF
TGCAGTGCTAGATCCGACGTAACTAGCTTCCTAGCGGGGGCCAGCTACGAGCAGTACTTC
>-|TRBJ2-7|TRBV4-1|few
CASSQDEQGRFSYEQYF
TGCGCCAGCAGCCAAGATGAGCAAGGGAGGTTTTCCTACGAGCAGTACTTC